This is a list of T cell receptor beta chains from one sample in a study of identical twins. TCRdb called the 5' RACE reads again in MiXCR, with one record for every CDR3 protein. The sample consists of nearly 200,000 distinct CDR3 sequences, less than 20% of them appearing once. The sample also formed part of further work on T cells expressing NK-cell markers.

The sample taken for sequencing was CD8+ T cells sorted from blood. The receptors were sampled from a woman in her late teens or twenties in good health. Each CDR3 is given with its conserved first and last residue. The order of the fields is V gene, J gene, D gene, clone size, CDR3 protein, CDR3 DNA. A D gene is named only where the DNA matches it firmly. Clone size appears in some rows only: once, few, many, or a class for an expanded clone.

V: TRBV3-1; J: TRBJ2-5; D: TRBD2; size: few; CDR3: CASSQDYAGGQETQYF; DNA: TGTGCCAGCAGCCAAGATTACGCGGGGGGGCAAGAGACCCAGTACTTC
V: TRBV27; J: TRBJ2-3; D: -; size: -; CDR3: CASSFFPPYPSNSTDTQYF; DNA: TGTGCCAGCAGTTTTTTCCCCCCTTATCCTTCCAACTCGACAGATACGCAGTATTTT
V: TRBV7-8; J: TRBJ2-7; D: -; size: -; CDR3: CASSSHVPPLEGKQYF; DNA: TGTGCCAGCAGCTCCCATGTTCCCCCACTGGAGGGTAAGCAGTACTTC
V: TRBV2; J: TRBJ2-2; D: -; size: -; CDR3: CASSPLDRMGGELFF; DNA: TGTGCCAGCAGTCCACTTGACAGGATGGGCGGGGAGCTGTTTTTT
V: TRBV29-1; J: TRBJ2-3; D: TRBD1; size: -; CDR3: CSVKGGVFVNTQYF; DNA: TGCAGCGTTAAAGGGGGCGTTTTTGTGAATACGCAGTATTTT
V: TRBV5-1; J: TRBJ2-7; D: TRBD2; size: -; CDR3: CASSLLTSGPNEQYF; DNA: TGCGCCAGCAGCTTGTTGACTAGCGGGCCCAACGAGCAGTACTTC
V: TRBV5-1; J: TRBJ2-1; D: TRBD2; size: few; CDR3: CASSPRGDPYNEQFF; DNA: TGCGCCAGCAGCCCGCGGGGGGACCCATACAATGAGCAGTTCTTC
V: TRBV10-3; J: TRBJ2-3; D: -; size: -; CDR3: CAISESHTDTQYF; DNA: TGTGCCATCAGTGAGTCGCACACAGATACGCAGTATTTT
V: TRBV12-3/TRBV12-4; J: TRBJ2-5; D: TRBD2; size: few; CDR3: CASSPRILAEETQYF; DNA: TGTGCCAGCAGTCCGAGGATACTAGCGGAAGAGACCCAGTACTTC
V: TRBV9; J: TRBJ2-3; D: -; size: -; CDR3: CASSVVTADTQYF; DNA: TGTGCCAGCAGCGTAGTAACGGCAGATACGCAGTATTTT
V: TRBV5-5; J: TRBJ2-7; D: -; size: few; CDR3: CASSLGGSFYEQYF; DNA: TGTGCCAGCAGCCTGGGGGGCTCTTTTTACGAGCAGTACTTC
V: TRBV18; J: TRBJ2-2; D: -; size: -; CDR3: CASSPPDDATGELFF; DNA: TGTGCCAGCTCACCACCAGATGATGCCACCGGGGAGCTGTTTTTT
V: TRBV12-3/TRBV12-4; J: TRBJ2-1; D: TRBD2; size: few; CDR3: CASSQPGLAGYNEQFF; DNA: TGTGCCAGCAGCCAACCGGGACTAGCGGGCTACAATGAGCAGTTCTTC
V: TRBV12-3/TRBV12-4; J: TRBJ2-3; D: TRBD2; size: -; CDR3: CASSRASGERTDTQYF; DNA: TGTGCCAGCAGTCGCGCTAGCGGGGAACGCACAGATACGCAGTATTTT
V: TRBV14; J: TRBJ2-3; D: -; size: -; CDR3: CASSLDGRITDTQYF; DNA: TGTGCCAGCAGCCTAGACGGAAGAATCACAGATACGCAGTATTTT
V: TRBV20-1; J: TRBJ2-2; D: -; size: -; CDR3: CSANQATNTGELFF; DNA: TGCAGTGCCAATCAAGCGACGAACACCGGGGAGCTGTTTTTT
V: TRBV6-5; J: TRBJ1-1; D: -; size: few; CDR3: CASSYVRGGETEAFF; DNA: TGTGCCAGCAGTTACGTGAGGGGGGGAGAGACTGAAGCTTTCTTT
V: TRBV6-2/TRBV6-3; J: TRBJ2-7; D: TRBD1; size: few; CDR3: CASSYEFGQGYEQYF; DNA: TGTGCCAGCAGTTACGAGTTTGGACAGGGGTACGAGCAGTACTTC
V: TRBV7-8; J: TRBJ2-1; D: -; size: few; CDR3: CASSVTSWEQFF; DNA: TGTGCCAGCAGCGTAACTAGTTGGGAGCAGTTCTTC
V: TRBV3-1; J: TRBJ2-1; D: -; size: -; CDR3: CASSQDLTNEQFF; DNA: TGTGCCAGCAGCCAAGATTTAACGAATGAGCAGTTCTTC
V: TRBV12-3/TRBV12-4; J: TRBJ2-3; D: TRBD2; size: few; CDR3: CASSPRLAPTQYF; DNA: TGTGCCAGCAGTCCCCGACTAGCCCCAACTCAGTATTTT
V: TRBV11-1; J: TRBJ2-3; D: TRBD2; size: -; CDR3: CASSSPTTSGGLTQYF; DNA: TGTGCCAGCAGCTCCCCAACGACTAGCGGGGGCCTAACGCAGTATTTT